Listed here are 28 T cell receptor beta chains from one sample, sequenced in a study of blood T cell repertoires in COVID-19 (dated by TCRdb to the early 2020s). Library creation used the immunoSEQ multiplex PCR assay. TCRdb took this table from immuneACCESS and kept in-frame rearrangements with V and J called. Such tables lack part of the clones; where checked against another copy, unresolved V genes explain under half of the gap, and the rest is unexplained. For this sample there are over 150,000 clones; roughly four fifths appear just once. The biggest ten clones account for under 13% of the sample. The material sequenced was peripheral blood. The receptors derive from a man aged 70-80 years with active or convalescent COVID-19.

The chain's CDR3 is CASSIDRGLVNEQFF. The CDR3 bases are TGTGCCAGTAGTATAGATCGGGGACTAGTGAATGAGCAGTTCTTC. The V gene is TRBV19, the J gene TRBJ2-1; 8 nucleotides agree with TRBD2. The CDR3 contains 15 residues. Germline V gene lookup returns CDR1 LNHDA and CDR2 SQIVND (reference sequence). J was trimmed by 7 bases and V by 0 bases; bases with no gene match: 5.

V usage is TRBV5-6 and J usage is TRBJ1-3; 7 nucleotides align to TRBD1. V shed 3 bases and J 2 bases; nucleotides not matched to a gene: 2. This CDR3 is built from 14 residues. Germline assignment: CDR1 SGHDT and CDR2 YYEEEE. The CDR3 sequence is CASSSRGPGNTIYF. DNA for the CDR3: TGTGCCAGCAGCTCGAGGGGGCCTGGAAACACCATATATTTT.

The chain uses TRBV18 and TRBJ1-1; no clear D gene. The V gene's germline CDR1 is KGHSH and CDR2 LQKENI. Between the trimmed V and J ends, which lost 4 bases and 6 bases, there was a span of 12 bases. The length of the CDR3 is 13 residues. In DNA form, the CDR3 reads TGTGCCAGCTCACTAGGCCAGCTAGCTGAAGCTTTCTTT. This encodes CASSLGQLAEAFF.

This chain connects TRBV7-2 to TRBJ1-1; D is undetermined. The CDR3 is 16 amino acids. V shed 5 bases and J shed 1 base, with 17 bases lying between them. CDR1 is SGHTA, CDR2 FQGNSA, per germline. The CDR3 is CASSPRRVARNTEAFF. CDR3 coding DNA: TGTGCCAGCAGCCCCCGGAGGGTGGCTAGGAACACTGAAGCTTTCTTT. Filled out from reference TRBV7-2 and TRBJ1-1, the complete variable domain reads GAGVSQSPSNKVTEKGKDVELRCDPISGHTALYWYRQSLGQGLEFLIYFQGNSAPDKSGLPSDRFSAERTGGSVSTLTIQRTQQEDSAVYLCASSPRRVARNTEAFFGQGTRLTVV.

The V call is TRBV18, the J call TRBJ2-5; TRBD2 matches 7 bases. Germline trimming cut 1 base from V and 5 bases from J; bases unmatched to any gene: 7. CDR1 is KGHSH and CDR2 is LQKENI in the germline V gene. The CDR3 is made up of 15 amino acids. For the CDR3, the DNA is TGTGCCAGCTCACCACAATCCCCCGGGGGGGAGACCCAGTACTTC. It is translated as CASSPQSPGGETQYF.

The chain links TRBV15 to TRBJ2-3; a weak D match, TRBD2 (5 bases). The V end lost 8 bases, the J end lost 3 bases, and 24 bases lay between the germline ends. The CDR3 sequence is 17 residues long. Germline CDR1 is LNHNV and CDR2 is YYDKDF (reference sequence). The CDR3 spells CATRRRARSQQTDTQYF. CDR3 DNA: TGTGCCACCCGCCGGCGGGCTAGATCCCAACAAACAGATACGCAGTATTTT.

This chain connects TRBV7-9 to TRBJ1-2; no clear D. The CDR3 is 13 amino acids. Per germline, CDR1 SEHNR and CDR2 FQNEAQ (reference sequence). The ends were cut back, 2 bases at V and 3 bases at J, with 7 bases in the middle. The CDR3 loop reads CASSLMSHYGYTF. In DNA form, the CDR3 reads TGTGCCAGCAGCTTAATGAGTCACTATGGCTACACCTTC.

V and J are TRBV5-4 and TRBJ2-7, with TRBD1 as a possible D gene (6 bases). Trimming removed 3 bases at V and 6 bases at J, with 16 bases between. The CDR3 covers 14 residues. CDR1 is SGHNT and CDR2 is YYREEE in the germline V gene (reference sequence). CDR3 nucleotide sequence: TGTGCCAGCAGCTCAGAATCAGGGGTTAGCGAGCAGTACTTC. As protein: CASSSESGVSEQYF.

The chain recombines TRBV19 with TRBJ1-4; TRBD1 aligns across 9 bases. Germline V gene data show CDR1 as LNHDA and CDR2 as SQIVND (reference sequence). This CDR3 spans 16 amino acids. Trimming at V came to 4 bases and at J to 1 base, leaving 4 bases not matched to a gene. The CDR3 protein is CASSTGTGITNEKLFF. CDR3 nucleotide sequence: TGTGCCAGTAGTACAGGGACAGGGATAACTAATGAAAAACTGTTTTTT.

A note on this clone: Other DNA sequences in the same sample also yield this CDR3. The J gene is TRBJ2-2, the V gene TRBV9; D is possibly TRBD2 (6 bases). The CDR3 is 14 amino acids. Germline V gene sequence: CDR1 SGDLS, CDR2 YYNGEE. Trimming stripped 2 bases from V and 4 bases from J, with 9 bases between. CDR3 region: CASSVQGGTGELFF. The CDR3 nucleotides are TGTGCCAGCAGCGTTCAGGGAGGCACCGGGGAGCTGTTTTTT.

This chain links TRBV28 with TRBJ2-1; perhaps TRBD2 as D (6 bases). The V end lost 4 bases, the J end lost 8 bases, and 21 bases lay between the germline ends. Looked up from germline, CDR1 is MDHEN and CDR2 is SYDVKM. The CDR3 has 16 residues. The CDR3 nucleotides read TGTGCCAGCAGTTCCCGGACTGGAGGGCGTTTGGATGAGCAGTTCTTC. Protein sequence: CASSSRTGGRLDEQFF.

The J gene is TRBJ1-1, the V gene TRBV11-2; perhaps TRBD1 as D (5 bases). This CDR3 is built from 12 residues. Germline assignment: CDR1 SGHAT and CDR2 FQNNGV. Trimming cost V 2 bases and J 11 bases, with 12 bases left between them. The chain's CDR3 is CASSLTGLVAFF. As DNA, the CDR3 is TGTGCCAGCAGCTTAACAGGCCTCGTGGCTTTCTTT.

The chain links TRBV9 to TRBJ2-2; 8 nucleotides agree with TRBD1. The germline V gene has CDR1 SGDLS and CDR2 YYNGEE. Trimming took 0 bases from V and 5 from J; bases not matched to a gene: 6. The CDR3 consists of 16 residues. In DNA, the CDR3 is TGTGCCAGCAGCGTAGTCGACAGGGGCCGGACCGGGGAGCTGTTTTTT. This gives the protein CASSVVDRGRTGELFF.

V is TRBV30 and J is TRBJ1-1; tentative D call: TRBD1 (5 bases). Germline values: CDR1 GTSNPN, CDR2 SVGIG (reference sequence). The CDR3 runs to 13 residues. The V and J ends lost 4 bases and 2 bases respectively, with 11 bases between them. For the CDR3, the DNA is TGTGCCTGGAATAGGGGTGGAAACACTGAAGCTTTCTTT. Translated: CAWNRGGNTEAFF.

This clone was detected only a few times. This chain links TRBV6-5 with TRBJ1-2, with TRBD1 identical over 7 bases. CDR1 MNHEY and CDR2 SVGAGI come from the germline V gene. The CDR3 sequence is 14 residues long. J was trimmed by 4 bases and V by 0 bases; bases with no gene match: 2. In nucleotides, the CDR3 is TGTGCCAGCAGTTACTCAGCAGGGGGCTATGGCTACACCTTC. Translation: CASSYSAGGYGYTF.

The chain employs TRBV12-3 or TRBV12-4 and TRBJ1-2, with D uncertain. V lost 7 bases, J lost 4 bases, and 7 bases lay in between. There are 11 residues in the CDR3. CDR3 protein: CASTGRYGYTF. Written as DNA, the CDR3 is TGTGCCAGCACAGGTCGCTATGGCTACACCTTC.

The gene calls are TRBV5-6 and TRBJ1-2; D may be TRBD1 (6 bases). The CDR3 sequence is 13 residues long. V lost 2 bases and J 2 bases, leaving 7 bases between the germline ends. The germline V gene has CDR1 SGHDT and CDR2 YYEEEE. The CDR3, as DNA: TGTGCCAGCAGCTTAGGACAGAACTATGGCTACACCTTC. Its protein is CASSLGQNYGYTF. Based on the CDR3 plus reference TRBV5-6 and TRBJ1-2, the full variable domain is DAGVTQSPTHLIKTRGQQVTLRCSPKSGHDTVSWYQQALGQGPQFIFQYYEEEERQRGNFPDRFSGHQFPNYSSELNVNALLLGDSALYLCASSLGQNYGYTFGSGTRLTVV.

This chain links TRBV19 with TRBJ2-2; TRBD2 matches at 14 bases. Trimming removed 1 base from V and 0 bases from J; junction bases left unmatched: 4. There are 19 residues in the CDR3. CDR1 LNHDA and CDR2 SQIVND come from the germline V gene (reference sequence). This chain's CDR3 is CASSIGLAGGRANTGELFF. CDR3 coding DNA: TGTGCCAGTAGTATAGGACTAGCGGGAGGGAGGGCGAACACCGGGGAGCTGTTTTTT. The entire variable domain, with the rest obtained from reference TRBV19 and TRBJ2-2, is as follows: DGGITQSPKYLFRKEGQNVTLSCEQNLNHDAMYWYRQDPGQGLRLIYYSQIVNDFQKGDIAEGYSVSREKKESFPLTVTSAQKNPTAFYLCASSIGLAGGRANTGELFFGEGSRLTVL.

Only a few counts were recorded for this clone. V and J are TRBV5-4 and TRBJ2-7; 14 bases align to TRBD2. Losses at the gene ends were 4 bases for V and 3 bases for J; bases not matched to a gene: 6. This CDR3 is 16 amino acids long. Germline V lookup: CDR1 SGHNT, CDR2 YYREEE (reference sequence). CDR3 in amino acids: CASSGGGLAGVYEQYF. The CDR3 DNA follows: TGTGCCAGCAGCGGAGGGGGACTAGCGGGAGTCTACGAGCAGTACTTC.

The CDR3 DNA is TGTGCCAGCAGCTTAGCGCAGGGTAGCACAGATACGCAGTATTTT. Translation gives CASSLAQGSTDTQYF. V and J are TRBV7-9 and TRBJ2-3; perhaps TRBD1 as D (5 bases). The CDR3 consists of 15 residues. Per the germline V gene, CDR1 is SEHNR and CDR2 is FQNEAQ (reference sequence). Trimming cost V 0 bases and J 0 bases, with 7 bases left between them.

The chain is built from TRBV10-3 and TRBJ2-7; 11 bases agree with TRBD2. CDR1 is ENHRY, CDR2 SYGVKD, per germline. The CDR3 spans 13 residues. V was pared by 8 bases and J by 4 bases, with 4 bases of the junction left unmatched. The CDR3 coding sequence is TGTGCCATCGGAACTAGCGGGAGTTACGAGCAGTACTTC. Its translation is CAIGTSGSYEQYF.

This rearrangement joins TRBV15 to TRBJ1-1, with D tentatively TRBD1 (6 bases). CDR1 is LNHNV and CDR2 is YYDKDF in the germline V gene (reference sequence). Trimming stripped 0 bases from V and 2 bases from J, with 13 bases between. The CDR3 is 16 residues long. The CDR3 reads CATSRDPGHYNTEAFF. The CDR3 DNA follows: TGTGCCACCAGCAGAGATCCGGGACACTACAACACTGAAGCTTTCTTT.

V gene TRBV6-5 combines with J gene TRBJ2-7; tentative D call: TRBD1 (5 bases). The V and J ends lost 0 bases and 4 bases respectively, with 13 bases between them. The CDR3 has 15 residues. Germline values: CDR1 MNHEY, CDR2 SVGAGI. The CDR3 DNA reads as TGTGCCAGCAGTTACTCGAAGGGGCCCAATTACGAGCAGTACTTC. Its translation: CASSYSKGPNYEQYF.

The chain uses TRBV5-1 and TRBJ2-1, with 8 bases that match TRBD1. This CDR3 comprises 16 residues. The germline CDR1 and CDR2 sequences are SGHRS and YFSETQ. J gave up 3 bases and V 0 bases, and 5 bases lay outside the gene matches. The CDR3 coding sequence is TGCGCCAGCAGCTTGGGACAGGGGTTAGGCTACAATGAGCAGTTCTTC. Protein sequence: CASSLGQGLGYNEQFF.

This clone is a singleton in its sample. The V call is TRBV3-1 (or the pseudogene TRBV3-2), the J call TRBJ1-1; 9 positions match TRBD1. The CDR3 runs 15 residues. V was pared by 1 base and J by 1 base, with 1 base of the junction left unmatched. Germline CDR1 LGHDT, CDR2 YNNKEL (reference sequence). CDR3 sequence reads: CASSQGGQGNTEAFF. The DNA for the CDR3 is TGTGCCAGCAGCCAAGGGGGACAGGGGAACACTGAAGCTTTCTTT.

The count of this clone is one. Here the CDR3 DNA reads TGTGCCAGCAGCCAAGCATCAGGGGACGAGCAGTACTTC. Protein: CASSQASGDEQYF. The chain is built from TRBV3-1 (or the pseudogene TRBV3-2) and TRBJ2-7; possibly TRBD1 for D (6 bases). The CDR3 is made up of 13 amino acids. CDR1 and CDR2 (germline): LGHDT, YNNKEL (reference sequence). V lost 1 base and J lost 5, with 9 bases in between.

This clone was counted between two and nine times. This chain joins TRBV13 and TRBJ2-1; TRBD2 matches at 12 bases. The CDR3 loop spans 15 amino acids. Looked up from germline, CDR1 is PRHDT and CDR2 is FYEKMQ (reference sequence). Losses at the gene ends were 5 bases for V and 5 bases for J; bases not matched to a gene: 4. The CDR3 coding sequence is TGTGCCAGCAGCCACCGACTAGCGGGAGACAATGAGCAGTTCTTC. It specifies CASSHRLAGDNEQFF.

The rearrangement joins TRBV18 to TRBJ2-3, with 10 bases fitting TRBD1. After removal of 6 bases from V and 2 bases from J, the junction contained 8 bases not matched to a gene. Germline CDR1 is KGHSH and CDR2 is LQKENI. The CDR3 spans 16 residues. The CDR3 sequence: CASSATGTGATDTQYF. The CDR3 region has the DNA TGTGCCAGCTCCGCTACCGGGACAGGGGCCACAGATACGCAGTATTTT.